Here is one T cell receptor (beta chain) with its context. This entry is derived from a study of blood T cell repertoires in COVID-19. The CDR3 is 13 amino acids. The germline V gene has CDR1 MNHEY and CDR2 SVGAGI. V lost 6 bases to trimming and J lost 9 bases, with 16 bases between them. Only in-frame clones appear in the TCRdb table, and some are missing; sequencing was by immunoSEQ multiplex PCR. The sample shows 250,000 to 300,000 clones, nearly 90% of them seen only once. The sequenced sample consisted of PBMCs or T cells enriched from blood (not recorded which). The TCR comes from a woman aged 60-75 years who had recovered from COVID-19. This chain links TRBV6-5 with TRBJ2-3, with a weak D call TRBD1 (5 bases). The CDR3 loop reads CASSSPDTQTQYF. CDR3 sequence (DNA): TGTGCCAGCAGCTCTCCGGACACCCAAACGCAGTATTTT.